The TCR beta chain described here comes from a study of cytomegalovirus exposure and HLA in healthy donors. Study-level points and caveats: The authors listed 150 to 200 TCR beta chains as cytomegalovirus-associated. Researchers had no immune exposure information except CMV serostatus available. Sequencing likely caused a cluster of highly shared sequence variants. Common viral pathogens were later found to be apparently linked to several of the most significant clusters.

The PCR was carried out with 60 Vbeta primers and 13 Jbeta primers. TCRdb's table, derived via immunoSEQ multiplex PCR, lists solely in-frame clones and lacks some. Its table lists 40,000 to 45,000 clones. A remark on this clone: What it binds is not known.

The germline CDR1 and CDR2 sequences are MNHEY and SVGAGI. The CDR3 sequence is 13 residues long. The chain carries TRBV6-5 and TRBJ2-7, with D perhaps matching TRBD2 (6 bases). The receptor comes from a woman in her 30s in good health and CMV-seronegative. What was sequenced was PBMCs. In DNA form, the CDR3 reads TGTGCAACGGAGGGACGGCACTCCTACGAGCAGTACTTC. Amino acids: CATEGRHSYEQYF.